Listed below are T cell receptor beta chains from one sample, sequenced in a study of cytomegalovirus exposure and HLA in healthy donors. Assay: immunoSEQ multiplex PCR; the TCRdb copy retains only in-frame clones and omits some. Here the sample spans roughly 130,000 clones, around 78% being singletons. Specimen: PBMCs. The receptors here all came from a woman in her forties in good health and CMV-seronegative. Each CDR3 is given with its conserved first and last residue. Fields, in order: clone size, V gene, J gene, D gene, CDR3 DNA, CDR3 protein. D genes are given only for firm matches. Clone size is not always given. Where it is, it says once, few, many or a class for expanded clones.

few,TRBV11-2,TRBJ1-2,-,TGTGCCAGCAGCTCCCCCCGGGGATCAGGCGAATTCTATGGCTACACCTTC,CASSSPRGSGEFYGYTF
-,TRBV18,TRBJ2-1,TRBD2,TGTGCCAGCTCACCGCAGTCCGGGACTAGCGGAACCCAGCAGGTAGGGGAGCAGTTCTTC,CASSPQSGTSGTQQVGEQFF
-,TRBV7-9,TRBJ1-2,-,TGTGCCAGCAGCTTAGCTCAGGGCGACTATGGCTACACCTTC,CASSLAQGDYGYTF
-,TRBV11-3,TRBJ2-3,TRBD1,TGTGCCAGTTCGCTGGACAGGGAGGTAAATACGCAGTATTTT,CASSLDREVNTQYF
-,TRBV19,TRBJ1-5,TRBD1,TGTGCCAGTAGTTTGACAGGGCTCAATCAGCCCCAGCATTTT,CASSLTGLNQPQHF
-,TRBV6-1,TRBJ2-7,-,TGTGCCAGCAGTGAGGAGGTGGGTTTAGGCTACGAGCAGTACTTC,CASSEEVGLGYEQYF
-,TRBV5-1,TRBJ1-1,TRBD1,TGCGCCAGCAGCTCCAGGGGGGACACTGAAGCTTTCTTT,CASSSRGDTEAFF
-,TRBV7-7,TRBJ2-1,TRBD2,TGTGCCAGCAGCTTGAACCAAGGGACTAGCGGGTACAATGAGCAGTTCTTC,CASSLNQGTSGYNEQFF
-,TRBV5-1,TRBJ2-1,TRBD2,TGCGCCAGCCGAGCTCTAGCGGGGGGGGAACGTGAGCAGTTCTTC,CASRALAGGEREQFF
-,TRBV6-5,TRBJ2-7,TRBD2,TGTGCCAGCAGAACGGGGGGCTACGAGCAGTACTTC,CASRTGGYEQYF
few,TRBV9,TRBJ2-7,-,TGTGCCAGCAGCGTAGGAGGCGCCGGCTACGAGCAGTACTTC,CASSVGGAGYEQYF
-,TRBV4-1,TRBJ2-2,TRBD1,TGCGCCAGCAGCCAAGATGGGACAGGGCTTACCGGGGAGCTGTTTTTT,CASSQDGTGLTGELFF
once,TRBV5-1,TRBJ1-3,-,TGCGCCAGCAGCTTTGTTTACCCCCCGACAGACGGAAACACCATATATTTT,CASSFVYPPTDGNTIYF
-,TRBV19,TRBJ1-4,-,TGTGCCAGTAGTCGAGGTCTCGGGCTGTTTTTT,CASSRGLGLFF
-,TRBV5-4,TRBJ2-7,TRBD1,TGTGCCAGCAGCCCCGACAGGGGGAGAGCCTACGAGCAGTACTTC,CASSPDRGRAYEQYF
-,TRBV10-1,TRBJ2-7,TRBD2,TGCGCCAGCAGCGATGGGCTAGCGGGTTCCTACGAGCAGTACTTC,CASSDGLAGSYEQYF
few,TRBV6-5,TRBJ2-1,-,TGTGCCAGCAGTTACACATCGAACAATGAGCAGTTCTTC,CASSYTSNNEQFF
-,TRBV6-6,TRBJ2-1,TRBD1,TGTGCCAGCAGTTCCCACGACAGGGCCAATGAGCAGTTCTTC,CASSSHDRANEQFF
-,TRBV27,TRBJ2-3,-,TGTGCCACCGCGTGGAGGCTAAGCACAGATACGCAGTATTTT,CATAWRLSTDTQYF
-,TRBV6-7,TRBJ1-6,TRBD1,TGTGCCAGCAGTTACTCGAGGGACAGGGGGACTTATTCACCCCTCCACTTT,CASSYSRDRGTYSPLHF
-,TRBV6-1,TRBJ2-7,-,TGTGCCAGCAGTGTAACAGGGTTCCTTCTTTACGAGCAGTACTTC,CASSVTGFLLYEQYF
-,TRBV25-1,TRBJ2-1,-,TGTGCCAGCAGCAAAGTGGGCGCTGGCGATGAGCAGTTCTTC,CASSKVGAGDEQFF